Each of the 28 T cell receptor beta chains below was sequenced from the same sample in a study of Ad26.COV2.S vaccination and SARS-CoV-2 variants. Assay: immunoSEQ multiplex PCR; the TCRdb copy retains only in-frame clones and omits some. This sample has roughly 350,000 clones, with about nine tenths found just once. Described treatment: around 19 received Ad26.COV2.S at low or high dose, single or two shots; roughly five received placebo; per-sample allocation not given. The study sampled participants on day 63 after the first vaccine or placebo injection. Sequences were derived from peripheral blood, sampled in a trial of Ad26.COV2.S vaccine versus placebo. These TCRs come from a person aged 18 to 59 who received the Ad26.COV2.S COVID-19 vaccine or a placebo.

The V call is TRBV4-1, the J call TRBJ2-5; a possible D gene is TRBD2 (6 bases). In germline, CDR1 is MGHRA, CDR2 YSYEKL. This CDR3 has 16 amino acids. V lost 3 bases and J 2 bases, leaving 16 bases between the germline ends. The CDR3 nucleotides read TGCGCCAGCAGCCAGGCCGGGACTCTAAGACAAGAGACCCAGTACTTC. It is translated as CASSQAGTLRQETQYF.

The CDR3 region has the DNA TGTGCCAGCAGCTCCCATGGGAACACTGAAGCTTTCTTT. Protein sequence: CASSSHGNTEAFF. The chain recombines TRBV7-9 with TRBJ1-1; D is unresolved. V lost 4 bases, J lost 1 base, and 7 bases lay in between. CDR3 size: 13 residues. Germline V gene data show CDR1 as SEHNR and CDR2 as FQNEAQ (reference sequence). The complete variable domain, with remaining parts taken from reference TRBV7-9 and TRBJ1-1, reads DTGVSQNPRHKITKRGQNVTFRCDPISEHNRLYWYRQTLGQGPEFLTYFQNEAQLEKSRLLSDRFSAERPKGSFSTLEIQRTEQGDSAMYLCASSSHGNTEAFFGQGTRLTVV.

The rearrangement joins TRBV6-5 to TRBJ1-3, with unresolved D. Per the germline V gene, CDR1 is MNHEY and CDR2 is SVGAGI. V gave up 0 bases and J gave up 4 bases, with 7 bases separating them. This CDR3 is 14 amino acids long. CDR3 nucleotides: TGTGCCAGCAGTTACTCGAGTACCGGAAACACCATATATTTT. The encoded protein is CASSYSSTGNTIYF.

The J gene is TRBJ1-4, the V gene TRBV6-5; TRBD1 might be the D (6 bases). Germline CDR1 MNHEY, CDR2 SVGAGI. Trimming removed 6 bases at V and 13 bases at J, with 21 bases between. The CDR3 has 14 amino acids. The CDR3 DNA follows: TGTGCCAGCAGCGGCGGGACACTAGGAAGTATACTGTTTTTT. Translation: CASSGGTLGSILFF.

CDR3 nucleotides: TGCGCCAGCACCGAGCAAAGAGAAGAGACCCAGTACTTC. Amino acid sequence: CASTEQREETQYF. J is TRBJ2-5 and V is TRBV5-1; D uncertain. Per the germline V gene, CDR1 is SGHRS and CDR2 is YFSETQ. CDR3 length equals 13 residues. V was clipped by 6 bases and J by 3 bases, with 12 bases between them.

V gene TRBV9 combines with J gene TRBJ1-2; 10 nucleotides match TRBD1. The V and J ends lost 0 bases and 5 bases, in that order; junction bases with no gene match: 7. CDR3 length equals 16 residues. Per germline, CDR1 SGDLS and CDR2 YYNGEE. CDR3 in amino acids: CASSVGDRGEWYGYTF. CDR3 coding DNA: TGTGCCAGCAGCGTAGGGGACAGGGGAGAATGGTATGGCTACACCTTC.

This chain links TRBV13 with TRBJ1-5; D might be TRBD1 (6 bases). CDR3 length equals 16 residues. From germline, CDR1 is PRHDT and CDR2 FYEKMQ (reference sequence). V lost 2 bases and J 0 bases, leaving 11 bases between the germline ends. CDR3 DNA: TGTGCCAGCAGCTTATCCAGGGGCCATAGCAATCAGCCCCAGCATTTT. Translated: CASSLSRGHSNQPQHF.

The gene calls are TRBV5-4 and TRBJ2-5, with D possibly matching TRBD2 (6 bases). Germline CDR1 and CDR2: SGHNT and YYREEE (reference sequence). The CDR3 covers 14 residues. Trimming shortened V by 2 bases and J by 3 bases, and 11 bases separated the two germline ends. The CDR3 loop reads CASSFGGAKETQYF. CDR3 coding DNA: TGTGCCAGCAGCTTTGGCGGGGCAAAAGAGACCCAGTACTTC.

The chain uses TRBV6-5 and TRBJ2-1; D call uncertain. CDR3 length: 16 residues. From germline, CDR1 is MNHEY and CDR2 SVGAGI. Trimming left V 0 bases short and J 3 bases short, with 12 bases between. CDR3: CASSYSRALLYNEQFF. The CDR3 region has the DNA TGTGCCAGCAGTTACTCCCGGGCCCTCCTCTACAATGAGCAGTTCTTC.

This clone was seen once. The chain recombines TRBV6-2 or TRBV6-3 with TRBJ2-2, with 7 bases fitting TRBD2. J lost 1 base, V lost 0 bases, and 5 bases had no gene match. This CDR3 has 17 amino acids. The germline gives CDR1 MNHEY, CDR2 SVGEGT. The CDR3 spells CASSYSPGGGNTGELFF. Here the CDR3 DNA reads TGTGCCAGCAGTTACTCCCCGGGCGGGGGGAACACCGGGGAGCTGTTTTTT.

This clone was found once. The chain employs TRBV7-6 and TRBJ1-2; 7 positions agree with TRBD1. With V trimmed by 5 bases and J by 8 bases, 23 bases remained unmatched. CDR3 length: 18 residues. CDR1 is SGHVS, CDR2 FNYEAQ, per germline. CDR3 residues: CASSPNTGQFKGAWGYTF. CDR3 in DNA: TGTGCCAGCAGCCCAAATACCGGACAGTTTAAGGGGGCTTGGGGCTACACCTTC.

The chain links TRBV20-1 to TRBJ2-7; no clear D gene. The CDR3 covers 11 residues. The V end was cut by 2 bases, the J end by 5 bases, with 7 bases between. Germline lookup yields CDR1 DFQATT and CDR2 SNEGSKA (reference sequence). The DNA for the CDR3 is TGCAGTGCTAGACTCGTAGACGAGCAGTACTTC. This codes for CSARLVDEQYF.

The chain joins TRBV4-1 to TRBJ1-1; no reliable D call. There are 17 residues in the CDR3. The V end lost 1 base, the J end lost 1 base, and 16 bases lay between the germline ends. Germline values: CDR1 MGHRA, CDR2 YSYEKL. CDR3: CASSQGVGGPRNTEAFF. The CDR3 nucleotides read TGCGCCAGCAGCCAAGGGGTTGGCGGCCCTCGGAACACTGAAGCTTTCTTT.

This clone showed up just once. The V call is TRBV19, the J call TRBJ1-5, with D unclear. V lost 3 bases, J lost 0 bases, and 9 bases lay in between. This CDR3 contains 15 residues. CDR1 is LNHDA and CDR2 is SQIVND in the germline V gene (reference sequence). CDR3 sequence reads: CASSIVWGSNQPQHF. DNA for the CDR3: TGTGCCAGTAGTATCGTTTGGGGTAGCAATCAGCCCCAGCATTTT.

This clone has only a few counts. The J gene is TRBJ1-2, the V gene TRBV24-1; possible D gene TRBD1, 5 bases. The CDR3 sequence is 15 residues long. Trimming took off 0 bases at V and 4 bases at J, with 11 bases between the two ends. CDR1 KGHDR and CDR2 SFDVKD come from the germline V gene. The CDR3 protein is CATSDLREGAYGYTF. CDR3 bases: TGTGCCACCAGTGATTTGCGAGAAGGGGCCTATGGCTACACCTTC.

V and J are TRBV2 and TRBJ1-4; 8 bases match TRBD1. V lost 9 bases to trimming and J lost 4 bases; unmatched junction nucleotides: 1. This CDR3 region has 12 residues. The germline gives CDR1 SNHLY, CDR2 FYNNEI. The CDR3 protein is CARGQDNEKLFF. The CDR3 nucleotides are TGTGCCAGGGGACAGGATAATGAAAAACTGTTTTTT.

The gene calls are TRBV30 and TRBJ1-2; D gene unclear. This CDR3 has 12 residues. CDR1 and CDR2 from the germline V gene are GTSNPN and SVGIG (reference sequence). V lost 4 bases and J 7 bases, leaving 13 bases between the germline ends. The CDR3 sequence: CAWMLNHSGYTF. In DNA, the CDR3 is TGTGCCTGGATGTTAAATCATTCTGGCTACACCTTC.

The chain links TRBV10-3 to TRBJ1-1, with D unresolved. V shed 4 bases and J shed 5 bases, with 8 bases lying between them. The CDR3 is 12 amino acids. Germline V gene data show CDR1 as ENHRY and CDR2 as SYGVKD. Written as DNA, the CDR3 is TGTGCCATCAGTGGGTCGAATACTGAAGCTTTCTTT. Protein sequence: CAISGSNTEAFF.

The chain uses TRBV27 and TRBJ2-1, with TRBD2 as a possible D gene (5 bases). Between the trimmed V and J ends, which lost 3 bases and 7 bases, there was a span of 7 bases. CDR1 and CDR2 (germline): MNHEY, SMNVEV (reference sequence). The CDR3 has 12 amino acids. This CDR3 is CASSFRGNEQFF. In nucleotides, the CDR3 is TGTGCCAGCAGTTTTCGGGGAAATGAGCAGTTCTTC.

V and J are TRBV3-1 (or the pseudogene TRBV3-2) and TRBJ2-5; D may match TRBD1 or TRBD2 (6 bases each). Trimming took 4 bases from V and 5 from J, leaving 14 bases between them. Germline V gives CDR1 LGHDT, CDR2 YNNKEL (reference sequence). The CDR3 spans 14 residues. The CDR3 region is CASSLSGAGETQYF. The CDR3 DNA sequence: TGTGCCAGCAGCCTATCGGGGGCGGGGGAGACCCAGTACTTC.

This chain connects TRBV27 to TRBJ2-1, with 12 bases aligning to TRBD2. V shed 4 bases and J 9 bases; nucleotides not matched to a gene: 4. Germline V lookup: CDR1 MNHEY, CDR2 SMNVEV (reference sequence). The CDR3 loop spans 14 amino acids. The CDR3 DNA reads TGTGCCAGCAGTTCTAGCGGGGGGGTGGTTGAGCAGTTCTTC. Encoded protein: CASSSSGGVVEQFF.

V usage is TRBV9 and J usage is TRBJ2-1; D unresolved. In germline, CDR1 is SGDLS, CDR2 YYNGEE. The V end was cut by 4 bases, the J end by 10 bases, with 21 bases between. The CDR3 runs to 15 residues. CDR3 sequence (DNA): TGTGCCAGCAGCCCCGGGCCTGGCCTCAGTTGGGAGCAGTTCTTC. Protein: CASSPGPGLSWEQFF. The whole variable domain, filled in from reference TRBV9 and TRBJ2-1, reads DSGVTQTPKHLITATGQRVTLRCSPRSGDLSVYWYQQSLDQGLQFLIQYYNGEERAKGNILERFSAQQFPDLHSELNLSSLELGDSALYFCASSPGPGLSWEQFFGPGTRLTVL.

The rearrangement links TRBV30 to TRBJ1-2; TRBD1 is a possible D gene (6 bases). The CDR3 spans 14 residues. The germline V gene encodes CDR1 GTSNPN and CDR2 SVGIG (reference sequence). Between the trimmed V and J ends, which lost 3 bases and 4 bases, there was a span of 15 bases. DNA of the CDR3: TGTGCCTGGAGGACCACAGGGACTGGCTATGGCTACACCTTC. Its protein is CAWRTTGTGYGYTF.

This clone was seen once. V is TRBV2 and J is TRBJ1-4; no clear D. Trimming stripped 7 bases from V and 0 bases from J, with 9 bases between. CDR1 is SNHLY, CDR2 FYNNEI, per germline. The CDR3 spans 14 residues. This CDR3 is CASTRRATNEKLFF. The CDR3 coding sequence is TGTGCCAGCACGAGACGAGCAACTAATGAAAAACTGTTTTTT.

This chain uses TRBV4-2 with TRBJ2-7, with a tentative D call TRBD2 (6 bases). Germline lookup yields CDR1 LGHNA and CDR2 YNFKEQ. This CDR3 region has 15 residues. Trimming removed 4 bases at V and 0 bases at J, with 13 bases between. The CDR3: CASSLAPLASYEQYF. In DNA, the CDR3 is TGTGCCAGCAGCCTCGCCCCACTAGCCTCCTACGAGCAGTACTTC.

V gene TRBV21-1 combines with J gene TRBJ2-2; the DNA was not compared with TRBD2, the D call given in the table. TRBV21-1 is a pseudogene segment. The CDR3 totals 11 residues. CDR3 nucleotides: TGTGCCAGCAGCAGGAGGGGGGAGCTGTTTTTT. Protein sequence: CASSRRGELFF.

This rearrangement joins TRBV7-2 to TRBJ2-6, with D possibly TRBD2 on 6 matching bases. Germline V gene sequence: CDR1 SGHTA, CDR2 FQGNSA. The CDR3 covers 16 residues. V was pared by 3 bases and J by 0 bases, with 9 bases between. The CDR3 protein is CASSFTGLSGANVLTF. The CDR3, as DNA: TGTGCCAGCAGCTTTACGGGACTCTCTGGGGCCAACGTCCTGACTTTC.

As regards this clone: In the same sample, other DNA sequences code for this CDR3. The chain couples TRBV30 to TRBJ1-6; no definite D call. This CDR3 has 11 residues. The germline V gene has CDR1 GTSNPN and CDR2 SVGIG (reference sequence). V was trimmed by 0 bases and J by 6 bases, leaving 0 bases between them. The CDR3 loop reads CAWSVNSPLHF. The DNA for the CDR3 is TGTGCCTGGAGTGTTAATTCACCCCTCCACTTT.